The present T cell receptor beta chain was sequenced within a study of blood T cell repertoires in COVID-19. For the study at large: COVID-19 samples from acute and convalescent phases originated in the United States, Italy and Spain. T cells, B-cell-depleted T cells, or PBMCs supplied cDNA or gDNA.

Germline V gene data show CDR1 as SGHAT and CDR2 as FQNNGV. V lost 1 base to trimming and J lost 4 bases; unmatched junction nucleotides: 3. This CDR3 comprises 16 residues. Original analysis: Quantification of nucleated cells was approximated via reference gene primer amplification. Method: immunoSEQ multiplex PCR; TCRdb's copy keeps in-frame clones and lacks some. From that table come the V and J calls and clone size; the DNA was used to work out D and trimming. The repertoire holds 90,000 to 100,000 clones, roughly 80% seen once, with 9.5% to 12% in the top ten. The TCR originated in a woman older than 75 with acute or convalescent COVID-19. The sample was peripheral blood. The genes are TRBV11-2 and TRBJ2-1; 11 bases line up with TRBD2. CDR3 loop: CASSLGSGGAYNEQFF. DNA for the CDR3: TGTGCCAGCAGCTTAGGTAGCGGGGGGGCTTACAATGAGCAGTTCTTC.